This is a list of T cell receptor beta chains from one sample in a study of shared clonotypes between healthy human individuals. Here immunoSEQ multiplex PCR was the method, and the copy in TCRdb shows in-frame clones only, minus some. The sample has approximately 88,000 clones; approximately 70% are singletons. Sequencing input: memory CD8+ T cells sorted from blood. The receptors here all came from a man aged 25 to 40 in good health. The CDR3 runs from the conserved cysteine through the conserved F or W. Fields, in order: J gene, V gene, D gene, CDR3 length, clone size, CDR3 DNA, CDR3 protein. A D gene is named only where the DNA matches it firmly. A row's size may be missing; if present it is once, few, many or a size class.

>TRBJ1-1|TRBV2|.|16|.
TGTGCCACCCTACCCCTTCTGGGATCACTCGGTGCTGAAGCTTTCTTT
CATLPLLGSLGAEAFF
>TRBJ2-5|TRBV6-1|.|17|once
TGTGCCAGCAGTGAAGGGGGTTCGACTTGGCCCCAAGAGACCCAGTACTTC
CASSEGGSTWPQETQYF
>TRBJ1-5|TRBV7-6|.|15|.
TGTGCCAGCAGCTTAGGCGGTGGTAGCAATCGGCCCCAGCATTTT
CASSLGGGSNRPQHF
>TRBJ2-1|TRBV9|TRBD2|15|.
TGTGCCAGCAGCGTGGGACTAGCGGGAAGTTATGAGCAGTTCTTC
CASSVGLAGSYEQFF
>TRBJ2-1|TRBV7-3|.|15|.
TGTGCCAGCAGCAGTCCTGGGGGCGCAGGCAATGAGCAGTTCTTC
CASSSPGGAGNEQFF
>TRBJ2-1|TRBV6-1|.|15|.
TGTGCCAGCAGTACACGAGGGCCGGTCTACAATGAGCAGTTCTTC
CASSTRGPVYNEQFF
>TRBJ1-2|TRBV7-8|.|14|.
TGTGCCAGCAGCTTAGCCACAGGGTGGGGTGGCTACACCTTC
CASSLATGWGGYTF
>TRBJ1-3|TRBV5-1|.|14|few
TGCGCCAGCAGCCGGACAGCCTCTGGAAACACCATATATTTT
CASSRTASGNTIYF
>TRBJ2-5|TRBV7-9|TRBD1|13|few
TGTGCCAGCAGCCCCAGGGGGCCGGAGACCCAGTACTTC
CASSPRGPETQYF
>TRBJ1-4|TRBV6-1|TRBD1|13|few
TGTGCCAGTAATGACAGGGCTAATGAAAAACTGTTTTTT
CASNDRANEKLFF
>TRBJ1-3|TRBV7-9|TRBD1|17|.
TGTGCCAGCAGCACCAAGGACAGGCCGATCTCTGGAAACACCATATATTTT
CASSTKDRPISGNTIYF
>TRBJ2-7|TRBV2|TRBD2|19|.
TGTGCCAGCATTCCGGGGGGGATAGCGGGAGGGCTGAGCTCCTACGAGCAGTACTTC
CASIPGGIAGGLSSYEQYF
>TRBJ2-7|TRBV11-3|.|12|.
TGTGCCAGCAGCACTGACAGCTACGAGCAGTACTTC
CASSTDSYEQYF